The 19 T cell receptor beta chains below come from one sample, sequenced in a study of blood T cell repertoires in COVID-19. Profiling relied on immunoSEQ multiplex PCR, and the TCRdb table lists in-frame clones only, not all of them. The table includes roughly 450,000 clones, 90% detected once. Sequenced: PBMCs or T cells enriched from blood (not recorded which). The receptor set was obtained from a man younger than 30 who had recovered from COVID-19.

The CDR3 spells CASSLFWDNLNTEAFF. CDR3 nucleotide sequence: TGCGCCAGCAGCTTGTTCTGGGACAATTTGAACACTGAAGCTTTCTTT. The genes are TRBV5-1 and TRBJ1-1; weak D call: TRBD1 (6 bases). Germline V gene sequence: CDR1 SGHRS, CDR2 YFSETQ. The CDR3 covers 16 residues. The V and J ends lost 1 base and 0 bases respectively, with 13 bases between them.

The chain carries TRBV7-9 and TRBJ2-2; 8 bases line up with TRBD1. This CDR3 is 17 amino acids long. The germline V gene has CDR1 SEHNR and CDR2 FQNEAQ (reference sequence). Germline trimming cut 5 bases from V and 2 bases from J; bases unmatched to any gene: 10. CDR3 in amino acids: CASSRFSGGGNTGELFF. CDR3 DNA sequence: TGTGCCAGCAGCCGATTTTCAGGGGGCGGAAACACCGGGGAGCTGTTTTTT.

The gene calls are TRBV30 and TRBJ1-6; D unclear. Germline V gene lookup returns CDR1 GTSNPN and CDR2 SVGIG (reference sequence). The CDR3 extends over 13 amino acids. Trimming cost V 3 bases and J 3 bases, with 6 bases left between them. CDR3 sequence (DNA): TGTGCCTGGAGCCGAGGCTATAATTCACCCCTCCACTTT. Its protein product is CAWSRGYNSPLHF. Variable domain in full (rest from reference TRBV30 and TRBJ1-6): SQTIHQWPATLVQPVGSPLSLECTVEGTSNPNLYWYRQAAGRGLQLLFYSVGIGQISSEVPQNLSASRPQDRQFILSSKKLLLSDSGFYLCAWSRGYNSPLHFGNGTRLTVT.

This sequence joins TRBV28 and TRBJ1-1, with D possibly TRBD1 on 5 matching bases. The V and J ends lost 3 bases and 4 bases respectively, with 12 bases between them. The CDR3 length is 14 residues. Germline V lookup: CDR1 MDHEN, CDR2 SYDVKM. The CDR3 DNA reads TGTGCCAGCAGTTTGCTCAGGGTGTTCACTGAAGCTTTCTTT. It translates to CASSLLRVFTEAFF.

This chain joins TRBV30 and TRBJ2-3; D may be TRBD1 (5 bases). Germline-derived CDR1 and CDR2 are GTSNPN and SVGIG (reference sequence). V gave up 0 bases and J gave up 2 bases, with 6 bases separating them. The CDR3 has 13 residues. The CDR3 region has the DNA TGTGCCTGGAGTGTAGGGGACACAGATACGCAGTATTTT. Its protein product is CAWSVGDTDTQYF.

The V call is TRBV12-3 or TRBV12-4, the J call TRBJ1-2; tentatively, D is TRBD1 (6 bases). This CDR3 is 11 amino acids long. The V end was cut by 10 bases, the J end by 5 bases, with 11 bases between. The CDR3 region is CATTQGYGYTF. In nucleotides, the CDR3 is TGTGCCACTACGCAGGGGTATGGCTACACCTTC.

The chain employs TRBV5-1 and TRBJ2-7; TRBD1 might be the D (6 bases). The germline gives CDR1 SGHRS, CDR2 YFSETQ. This CDR3 comprises 14 residues. The V end lost 4 bases, the J end lost 3 bases, and 14 bases lay between the germline ends. CDR3 sequence: CASSTGNANYEQYF. The CDR3 DNA is TGCGCCAGCAGCACAGGGAACGCAAACTACGAGCAGTACTTC.

This chain joins TRBV28 and TRBJ2-5, with TRBD1 as a possible D gene (5 bases). V lost 5 bases, J lost 4 bases, and 32 bases lay in between. This CDR3 comprises 20 residues. Germline CDR1 MDHEN, CDR2 SYDVKM. CDR3 loop: CASSPQKWGRKPHISETQYF. Written as DNA, the CDR3 is TGTGCCAGCAGTCCCCAGAAGTGGGGCCGAAAACCCCACATCTCAGAGACCCAGTACTTC.

J is TRBJ1-1 and V is TRBV5-6, with no clear D. The ends were cut back, 1 base at V and 3 bases at J, with 10 bases in the middle. This CDR3 has 14 residues. CDR1 and CDR2 (germline): SGHDT, YYEEEE. CDR3 sequence reads: CASSLIAADTEAFF. CDR3 bases: TGTGCCAGCAGCTTGATTGCAGCGGACACTGAAGCTTTCTTT. The full variable domain, its missing parts supplied by reference TRBV5-6 and TRBJ1-1, is DAGVTQSPTHLIKTRGQQVTLRCSPKSGHDTVSWYQQALGQGPQFIFQYYEEEERQRGNFPDRFSGHQFPNYSSELNVNALLLGDSALYLCASSLIAADTEAFFGQGTRLTVV.

The chain uses TRBV28 and TRBJ2-7; 8 nucleotides match TRBD1. CDR3 length equals 15 residues. Germline CDR1 MDHEN, CDR2 SYDVKM. The trim removed 7 bases at V and 4 bases at J, leaving 12 bases unmatched. Here the CDR3 reads CASTLVGQGTYEQYF. The CDR3 nucleotides are TGTGCCAGCACCTTGGTTGGACAGGGCACATACGAGCAGTACTTC.

The chain uses TRBV5-6 and TRBJ1-2, with 10 bases lining up with TRBD1. The CDR3 spans 17 residues. The germline V gene encodes CDR1 SGHDT and CDR2 YYEEEE. The junction had 16 bases not matched to a gene; V was cut back by 3 bases and J by 8 bases. CDR3 DNA sequence: TGTGCCAGCAGCTCGACCGGGACAGGGGTCCTTTCGGGGGGCTACACCTTC. Protein sequence: CASSSTGTGVLSGGYTF. Looking up the rest from reference TRBV5-6 and TRBJ1-2 gives the full variable domain: DAGVTQSPTHLIKTRGQQVTLRCSPKSGHDTVSWYQQALGQGPQFIFQYYEEEERQRGNFPDRFSGHQFPNYSSELNVNALLLGDSALYLCASSSTGTGVLSGGYTFGSGTRLTVV.

This chain joins TRBV7-3 and TRBJ2-1; 10 bases fit TRBD2. The CDR3 is 17 residues long. V shed 5 bases and J 7 bases; nucleotides not matched to a gene: 14. CDR1 is SGHTA, CDR2 FQGTGA, per germline. CDR3 coding DNA: TGTGCCAGCAGCCACAGGGCTGGACTAGCGGACCAGAATGAGCAGTTCTTC. Residues: CASSHRAGLADQNEQFF. Using reference TRBV7-3 and TRBJ2-1 for the parts outside the CDR3, the full variable domain is GAGVSQTPSNKVTEKGKYVELRCDPISGHTALYWYRQSLGQGPEFLIYFQGTGAADDSGLPNDRFFAVRPEGSVSTLKIQRTERGDSAVYLCASSHRAGLADQNEQFFGPGTRLTVL.

V is TRBV30 and J is TRBJ2-5, with 7 bases aligning to TRBD1. The CDR3 length is 12 residues. The trim removed 4 bases at V and 5 bases at J, leaving 4 bases unmatched. The germline V gene has CDR1 GTSNPN and CDR2 SVGIG (reference sequence). Here the CDR3 reads CAWKQGKETQYF. For the CDR3, the DNA is TGTGCCTGGAAACAGGGGAAGGAGACCCAGTACTTC.

The gene calls are TRBV12-5 and TRBJ2-1, with TRBD2 matching 8 bases. This CDR3 region has 14 residues. V trimming: 3 bases; J trimming: 9 bases; junction bases outside the gene matches: 7. The V gene's germline CDR1 is LGHNT and CDR2 FRNRAP. The CDR3 is CASGLSGREGEQFF. CDR3 nucleotide sequence: TGTGCTAGTGGTTTAAGCGGGAGAGAGGGTGAGCAGTTCTTC.

V usage is TRBV19 and J usage is TRBJ1-1; TRBD1 might be the D (5 bases). This CDR3 comprises 17 residues. The ends were cut back, 5 bases at V and 4 bases at J, with 23 bases in the middle. Per germline, CDR1 LNHDA and CDR2 SQIVND (reference sequence). The CDR3 region has the DNA TGTGCCAGTAGTTCTGGGATAAAAGGGGTCTCGGCCACTGAAGCTTTCTTT. As protein: CASSSGIKGVSATEAFF.

The CDR3 loop reads CASSLEGAGYGYTF. The CDR3 nucleotides are TGTGCCAGCAGTTTAGAGGGGGCGGGCTATGGCTACACCTTC. V gene TRBV28 combines with J gene TRBJ1-2, with 7 bases fitting TRBD1. The CDR3 length is 14 residues. The V segment lost 2 bases and the J segment 4 bases; nucleotides outside the gene matches: 4. The germline V gene has CDR1 MDHEN and CDR2 SYDVKM.

This clone was recorded once. The gene calls are TRBV6-2 or TRBV6-3 and TRBJ2-5, with 7 bases fitting TRBD2. Germline loops: CDR1 MNHEY, CDR2 SVGEGT. The CDR3 loop spans 15 amino acids. Trimming removed 3 bases from V and 4 bases from J; junction bases left unmatched: 8. In nucleotides, the CDR3 is TGTGCCAGCAGTTATTCGGCGGGGGAAGGAGAGACCCAGTACTTC. Residues: CASSYSAGEGETQYF.

This clone has a single count. This rearrangement joins TRBV3-1 (or the pseudogene TRBV3-2) to TRBJ2-2; weak D call: TRBD2 (7 bases). Germline CDR1 is LGHDT and CDR2 is YNNKEL (reference sequence). With 4 bases removed from V and 6 bases from J, the gap between germline ends came to 12 bases. The CDR3 contains 14 residues. For the CDR3, the DNA is TGTGCCAGCAGCCGAAGGGAGGGGGCCGGGGAGCTGTTTTTT. Encoded protein: CASSRREGAGELFF.

The V call is TRBV29-1, the J call TRBJ1-3; D not resolved. Trimming removed 6 bases at V and 0 bases at J, with 15 bases between. The germline gives CDR1 SQVTM, CDR2 ANQGSEA. The CDR3 has 15 amino acids. CDR3 nucleotides: TGCAGCGTCCGTGCGGGAACGGCCTCTGGAAACACCATATATTTT. Encoded protein: CSVRAGTASGNTIYF.